This T cell receptor beta chain was sequenced in a study of OX40 agonist ivuxolimab in advanced cancers. Overall study context: Patients receiving dose escalation had hepatocellular carcinoma, melanoma, renal cell or head and neck cancer. Partial responses were seen in three patients, one with hepatocellular carcinoma and two with cutaneous melanoma. Broader study findings: By week 6 at 0.1 to 3.0 mg/kg, blood CD4+ and CD8+ T cells had expanded clonally.

As regards this clone: What it recognizes is unknown.

Sequenced by immunoSEQ multiplex PCR; TCRdb stores in-frame clones only, minus some. Of tens of thousands of clones in the sample, approximately 92% were seen once. The length of the CDR3 is 14 residues. V shed 1 base, J shed 5 bases, and the junction held 3 bases outside the gene matches. The germline V gene encodes CDR1 SGHTA and CDR2 FQGNSA. The rearrangement links TRBV7-2 to TRBJ1-1, with 8 bases identical to TRBD1. Sequencing used CD4+ or CD8+ T cells sorted from blood, obtained in a trial of the OX40 agonist ivuxolimab. The sequence was obtained from an adult with an advanced solid tumor such as melanoma, head and neck, liver or kidney cancer. In nucleotides, the CDR3 is TGTGCCAGCAGCTTAGTGCAGGGGGCTACTGAAGCTTTCTTT. As protein: CASSLVQGATEAFF.